This entry lists 8 T cell receptor beta chains sequenced from one sample in a study of cytomegalovirus exposure and HLA in healthy donors (dated by TCRdb to about 2017). The method was the immunoSEQ multiplex PCR assay. For the multiplex PCR, a mixture combining 60 forward primers for TCR Vbeta segments and 13 reverse primers for TCR Jbeta segments was used. TCRdb carries this immuneACCESS record with in-frame sequences only. Its versions omit some clonotypes, under half of them owing to an unresolved V gene in the studies checked, with the rest unexplained. The sample profile shows fewer than 200,000 clones; around 81% of them were found once. Of the sample, about 2% is held by the ten largest clones. The sample comprised PBMCs. These receptors came from a woman aged 25-40 years in good health and CMV-seronegative.

CDR3: CASSQGITGELFF. CDR3 DNA: TGTGCCAGCAGCCAGGGGATCACCGGGGAGCTGTTTTTT. This chain links TRBV7-6 with TRBJ2-2; D may be TRBD1 (6 bases). Germline assignment: CDR1 SGHVS and CDR2 FNYEAQ. Trimming cost V 5 bases and J 4 bases, with 8 bases left between them. CDR3 length: 13 amino acids. Full variable domain (outside the CDR3, taken from reference TRBV7-6 and TRBJ2-2): GAGVSQSPRYKVTKRGQDVALRCDPISGHVSLYWYRQALGQGPEFLTYFNYEAQQDKSGLPNDRFSAERPEGSISTLTIQRTEQRDSAMYRCASSQGITGELFFGEGSRLTVL.

The chain couples TRBV28 to TRBJ1-2, with TRBD1 matching 8 bases. Germline CDR1 reads MDHEN; CDR2 reads SYDVKM. This CDR3 is 15 amino acids long. Germline trimming cut 6 bases from V and 5 bases from J; bases unmatched to any gene: 11. Here the CDR3 reads CASSLPQGAGYGYTF. The DNA of the CDR3 is TGTGCCAGCAGCCTCCCGCAGGGGGCGGGGTATGGCTACACCTTC.

The chain has TRBV20-1 and TRBJ2-1, with D perhaps TRBD2 (5 bases). The length of the CDR3 is 11 residues. V was shortened by 3 bases and J by 7 bases, with 7 bases between the two germline ends. Germline V gives CDR1 DFQATT, CDR2 SNEGSKA (reference sequence). CDR3 amino acids: CSASGNNEQFF. Written as DNA, the CDR3 is TGCAGTGCTAGCGGGAATAATGAGCAGTTCTTC.

V usage is TRBV4-3 and J usage is TRBJ1-4; D is unresolved. Trimming stripped 3 bases from V and 4 bases from J, with 12 bases between. The germline CDR1 and CDR2 sequences are LGHNA and YSLEER. The CDR3 is 15 residues long. The CDR3 DNA sequence: TGCGCCAGCAGCCAGGAAAGTTCTAGTAATGAAAAACTGTTTTTT. Translated, it gives CASSQESSSNEKLFF.

Regarding this clone: At one boundary the junction diverges from the germline segment, which might be a read error. The identical CDR3 is also encoded by other nucleotide sequences in the sample. V gene TRBV6-6 combines with J gene TRBJ2-6; D possibly corresponds to TRBD1 (5 bases). From germline, CDR1 is MNHNY and CDR2 SVGAGI (reference sequence). This CDR3 region has 15 residues. CDR3 in amino acids: CASSYLSSGANGLTF. CDR3 DNA: TGTGCCAGCAGTTACTTGAGCTCTGGGGCCAACGGCCTGACTTTC.

As to this clone: Relative to the germline gene, one junction end is altered; a read error may explain this. The gene calls are TRBV6-1 and TRBJ2-4; a possible D gene is TRBD1 (6 bases). The CDR3 sequence is 14 residues long. Per germline, CDR1 MNHNS and CDR2 SASEGT. DNA of the CDR3: TGTGCCAGCGCCAGGGGCTTACCTGAAAACAGTCAGTACTTC. Translated, it gives CASARGLPENSQYF.

The sample holds one count of this clone. The gene calls are TRBV9 and TRBJ2-5; D gene uncertain. The V gene's germline CDR1 is SGDLS and CDR2 YYNGEE. The CDR3 spans 15 residues. Deletions cut 0 bases from V and 4 bases from J, with 13 bases between. CDR3 protein: CASSVVPERRETQYF. CDR3 DNA: TGTGCCAGCAGCGTAGTCCCCGAGAGGAGAGAGACCCAGTACTTC.

This clone was seen once. The chain carries TRBV18 and TRBJ2-7; 7 bases agree with TRBD1. Per the germline V gene, CDR1 is KGHSH and CDR2 is LQKENI. This CDR3 spans 14 amino acids. V was clipped by 6 bases and J by 6 bases; unmatched bases: 11. CDR3 DNA: TGTGCCAGCTCCCTGAGGACAGGATCGGTCGAGCAGTACTTC. It specifies CASSLRTGSVEQYF.